The T cell receptor beta chain described here comes from a study of blood T cell repertoires in COVID-19. The CDR3 runs 16 residues. Looked up from germline, CDR1 is MDHEN and CDR2 is SYDVKM. The V gene end was trimmed by 3 bases and the J gene end by 2 bases; junction bases not matched to a gene: 5. Here immunoSEQ multiplex PCR was the method, and the copy in TCRdb shows in-frame clones only, minus some. The table has about 160,000 clones, approximately 95% seen once; the top ten hold 4.6%. V usage is TRBV28 and J usage is TRBJ2-3; TRBD2 matches 10 bases. Sequencing input: peripheral blood. This TCR was sampled from a woman in her fifties or sixties with acute or convalescent COVID-19. The chain's CDR3 is CASSFSGTSVTDTQYF. The CDR3 DNA sequence: TGTGCCAGCAGTTTTTCCGGGACTAGCGTCACAGATACGCAGTATTTT.